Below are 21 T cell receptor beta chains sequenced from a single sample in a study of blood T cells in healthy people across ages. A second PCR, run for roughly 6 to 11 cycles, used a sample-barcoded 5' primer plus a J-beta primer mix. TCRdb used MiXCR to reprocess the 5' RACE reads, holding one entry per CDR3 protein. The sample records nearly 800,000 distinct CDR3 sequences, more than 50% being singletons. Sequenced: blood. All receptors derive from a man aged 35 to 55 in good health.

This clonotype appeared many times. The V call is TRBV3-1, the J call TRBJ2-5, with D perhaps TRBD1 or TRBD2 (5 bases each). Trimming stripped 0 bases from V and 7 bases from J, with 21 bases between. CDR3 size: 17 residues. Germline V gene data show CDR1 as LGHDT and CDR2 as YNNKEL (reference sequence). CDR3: CASSQDRTGARGLTQYF. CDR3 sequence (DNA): TGTGCCAGCAGCCAAGATCGTACCGGGGCACGAGGGTTGACCCAGTACTTC.

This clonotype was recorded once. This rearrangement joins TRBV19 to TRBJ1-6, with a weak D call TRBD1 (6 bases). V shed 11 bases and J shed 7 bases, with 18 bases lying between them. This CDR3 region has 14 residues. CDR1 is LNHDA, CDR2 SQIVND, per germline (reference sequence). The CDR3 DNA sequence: TGTGCCGGGTCCGAAACAGGGCCAAATTCACCCCTCCACTTT. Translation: CAGSETGPNSPLHF.

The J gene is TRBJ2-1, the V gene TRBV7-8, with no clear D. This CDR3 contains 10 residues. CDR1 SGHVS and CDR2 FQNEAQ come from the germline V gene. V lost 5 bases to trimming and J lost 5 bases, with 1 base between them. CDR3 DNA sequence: TGTGCCAGCAGCAACAATGAGCAGTTCTTC. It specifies CASSNNEQFF.

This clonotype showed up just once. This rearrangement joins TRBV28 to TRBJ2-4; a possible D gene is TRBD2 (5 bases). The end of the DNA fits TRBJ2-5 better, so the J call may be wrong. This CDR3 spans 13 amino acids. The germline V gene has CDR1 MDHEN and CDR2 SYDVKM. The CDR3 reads CASTLLGEETQYF. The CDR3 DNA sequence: TGTGCCAGCACCCTATTGGGAGAAGAGACCCAGTACTTC.

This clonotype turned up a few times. In DNA, the CDR3 is TGTGCCAGCAGCCAAGATCTACCGGGAGGACAAGAGACCCAGTACTTC. Protein: CASSQDLPGGQETQYF. The chain couples TRBV14 to TRBJ2-5; 7 bases line up with TRBD2. Germline CDR1 and CDR2: SGHDN and FVKESK. The CDR3 length is 16 residues. V lost 0 bases and J lost 2; bases outside the gene matches: 6.

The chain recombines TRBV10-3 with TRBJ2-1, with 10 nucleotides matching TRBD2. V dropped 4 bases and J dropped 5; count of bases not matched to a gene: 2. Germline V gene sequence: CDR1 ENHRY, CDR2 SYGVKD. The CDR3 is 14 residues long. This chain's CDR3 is CAISGTSGDNEQFF. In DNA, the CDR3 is TGTGCCATCAGTGGGACTAGCGGAGACAATGAGCAGTTCTTC.

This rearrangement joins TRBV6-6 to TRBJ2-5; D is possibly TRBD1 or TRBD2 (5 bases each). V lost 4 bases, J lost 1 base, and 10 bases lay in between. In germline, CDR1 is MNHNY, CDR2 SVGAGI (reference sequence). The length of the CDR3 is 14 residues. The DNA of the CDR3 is TGTGCCAGCAGTTGGACCGGGACCCAAGAGACCCAGTACTTC. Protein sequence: CASSWTGTQETQYF.

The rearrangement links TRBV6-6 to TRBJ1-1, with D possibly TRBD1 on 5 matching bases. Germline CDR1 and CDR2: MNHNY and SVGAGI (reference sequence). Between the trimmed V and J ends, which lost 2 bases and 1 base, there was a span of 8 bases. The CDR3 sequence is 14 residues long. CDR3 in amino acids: CASSYAQGNTEAFF. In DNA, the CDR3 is TGTGCCAGCAGTTACGCTCAGGGGAACACTGAAGCTTTCTTT.

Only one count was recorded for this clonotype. CDR3: CASTRTGTSKETQYF. Here the CDR3 DNA reads TGCGCCAGCACCCGAACCGGGACCTCCAAAGAGACCCAGTACTTC. V gene TRBV5-1 combines with J gene TRBJ2-7, with D possibly called TRBD1 or TRBD2 (5 bases each). The end of the DNA aligns better with TRBJ2-5, so the J call may be wrong. Germline CDR1 is SGHRS and CDR2 is YFSETQ. The CDR3 is 15 residues long.

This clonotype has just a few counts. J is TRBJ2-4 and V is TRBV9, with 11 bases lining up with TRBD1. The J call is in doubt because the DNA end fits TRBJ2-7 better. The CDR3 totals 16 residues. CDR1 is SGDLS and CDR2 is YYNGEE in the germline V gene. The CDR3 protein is CASSAHRDRGINEQYF. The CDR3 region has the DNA TGTGCCAGCAGCGCCCACCGGGACAGGGGGATAAACGAGCAGTACTTC.

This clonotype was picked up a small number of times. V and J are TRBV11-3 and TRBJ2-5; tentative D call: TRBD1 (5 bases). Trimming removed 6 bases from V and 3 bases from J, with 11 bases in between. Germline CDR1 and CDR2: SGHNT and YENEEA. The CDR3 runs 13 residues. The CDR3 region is CASSISREETQYF. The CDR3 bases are TGTGCCAGCAGTATATCCAGGGAAGAGACCCAGTACTTC.

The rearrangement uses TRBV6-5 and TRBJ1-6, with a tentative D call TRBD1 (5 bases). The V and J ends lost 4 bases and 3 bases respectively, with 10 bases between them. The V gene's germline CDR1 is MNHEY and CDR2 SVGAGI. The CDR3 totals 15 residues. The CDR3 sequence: CASSSSGRYNSPLHF. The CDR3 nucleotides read TGTGCCAGCAGTTCGTCGGGACGCTATAATTCACCCCTCCACTTT.

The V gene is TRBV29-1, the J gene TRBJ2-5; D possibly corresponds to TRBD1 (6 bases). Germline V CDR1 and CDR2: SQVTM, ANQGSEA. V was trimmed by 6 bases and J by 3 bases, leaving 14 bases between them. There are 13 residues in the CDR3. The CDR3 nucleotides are TGCAGCGTGCTGATTCGGACAGAAGAGACCCAGTACTTC. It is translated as CSVLIRTEETQYF.

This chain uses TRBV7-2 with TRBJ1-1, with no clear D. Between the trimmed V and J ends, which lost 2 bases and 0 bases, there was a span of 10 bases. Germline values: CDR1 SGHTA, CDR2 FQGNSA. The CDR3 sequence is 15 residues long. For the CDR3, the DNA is TGTGCCAGCAGCTTATGGAGCAGAATGAACACTGAAGCTTTCTTT. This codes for CASSLWSRMNTEAFF.

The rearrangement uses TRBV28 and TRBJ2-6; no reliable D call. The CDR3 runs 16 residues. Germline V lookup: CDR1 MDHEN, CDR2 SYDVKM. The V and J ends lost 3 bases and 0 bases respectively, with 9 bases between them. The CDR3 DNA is TGTGCCAGCAGTTTCATTGGTTTCTCTGGGGCCAACGTCCTGACTTTC. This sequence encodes CASSFIGFSGANVLTF.

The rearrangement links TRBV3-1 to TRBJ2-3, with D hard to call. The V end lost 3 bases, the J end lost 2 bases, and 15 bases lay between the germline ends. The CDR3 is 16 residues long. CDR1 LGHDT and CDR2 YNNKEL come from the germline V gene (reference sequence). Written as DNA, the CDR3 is TGTGCCAGCAGCCAGGGTTCCTCACCTTCCACAGATACGCAGTATTTT. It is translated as CASSQGSSPSTDTQYF.

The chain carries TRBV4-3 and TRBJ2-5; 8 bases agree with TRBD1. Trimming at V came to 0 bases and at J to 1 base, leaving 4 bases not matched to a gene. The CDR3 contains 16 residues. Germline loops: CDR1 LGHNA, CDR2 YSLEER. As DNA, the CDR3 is TGCGCCAGCAGCCAAGATAGCAGGGGGCTCCAAGAGACCCAGTACTTC. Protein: CASSQDSRGLQETQYF.

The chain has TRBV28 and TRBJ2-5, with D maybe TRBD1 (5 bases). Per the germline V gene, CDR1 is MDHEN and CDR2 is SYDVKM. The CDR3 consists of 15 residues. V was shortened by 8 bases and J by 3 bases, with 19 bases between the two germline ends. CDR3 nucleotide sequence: TGTGCCAGCCAAGAATCTGGGGCCAAAGAAGAGACCCAGTACTTC. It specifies CASQESGAKEETQYF.

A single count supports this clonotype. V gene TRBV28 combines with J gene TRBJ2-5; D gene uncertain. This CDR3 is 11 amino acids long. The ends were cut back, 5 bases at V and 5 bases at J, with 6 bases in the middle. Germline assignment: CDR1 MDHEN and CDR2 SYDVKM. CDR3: CASSKRETQYF. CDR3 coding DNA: TGTGCCAGCAGTAAAAGGGAGACCCAGTACTTC.

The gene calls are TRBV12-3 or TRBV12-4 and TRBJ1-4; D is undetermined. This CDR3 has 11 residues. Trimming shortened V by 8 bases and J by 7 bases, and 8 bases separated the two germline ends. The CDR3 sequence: CASSAVEKLFF. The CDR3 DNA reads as TGTGCCAGCTCGGCCGTTGAAAAACTGTTTTTT.

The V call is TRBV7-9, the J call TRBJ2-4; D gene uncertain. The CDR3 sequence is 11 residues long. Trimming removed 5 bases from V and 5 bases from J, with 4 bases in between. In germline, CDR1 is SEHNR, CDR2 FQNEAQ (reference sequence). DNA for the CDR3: TGTGCCAGCAGCCCTCAAAACATTCAGTACTTC. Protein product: CASSPQNIQYF. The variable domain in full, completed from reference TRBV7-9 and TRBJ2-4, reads DTGVSQNPRHKITKRGQNVTFRCDPISEHNRLYWYRQTLGQGPEFLTYFQNEAQLEKSRLLSDRFSAERPKGSFSTLEIQRTEQGDSAMYLCASSPQNIQYFGAGTRLSVL.